What follows describes a single T cell receptor (beta chain). Antigen: not known. The data belong to a study of T cells in Graves' hyperthyroidism and ophthalmopathy. TCR beta CDR3 region amplification was performed from RNA transcripts. RT-PCR in the first round (using the HTBI primer set) targeted the TCR CDR3. TCRdb re-called the multiplex PCR reads with MiXCR, one entry per CDR3 protein. The data show around 110,000 distinct CDR3 sequences, roughly 15% seen once. Trimming at V came to 4 bases and at J to 7 bases, leaving 11 bases not matched to a gene. The CDR3 is 16 amino acids. Germline CDR1 is MDHEN and CDR2 is SYDVKM. Graves' hyperthyroidism without ophthalmopathy progression within 18 months was termed stable. Hyperthyroidism in the patients, aged 18 to 65, was newly diagnosed and under 2 months in duration. Study observations and caveats: Researchers found most expanded thyroid clonotypes above 0.001 in blood as well.

The sequence was collected from a woman in her forties or fifties with Graves' hyperthyroidism. The sample comprised blood. The chain combines TRBV28 with TRBJ1-4, with 8 bases matching TRBD1. CDR3 bases: TGTGCCAGCAGTTCACCCTCCGACAGGGGTGGTGAAAAACTGTTTTTT. The encoded protein is CASSSPSDRGGEKLFF.